Listed below are T cell receptor beta chains from one sample, sequenced in a study of blood T cell repertoires in COVID-19. Repertoires were generated with immunoSEQ multiplex PCR, while TCRdb's copy carries only in-frame clones and drops some. This table has about 220,000 clones, around 81% appearing once. The sample consisted of peripheral blood. These receptor sequences come from a woman aged 25 to 39 who had recovered from COVID-19. Both conserved end residues are part of each CDR3. Fields, in order: CDR3 protein, J gene, D gene, V gene, CDR3 length. The D gene is left open where the match is weak.

cdr3_aa: CASHATGGNTEAFF
j_call: TRBJ1-1
d_call: TRBD1
v_call: TRBV5-1
cdr3_length: 14

cdr3_aa: CASSSGVLSGEQYF
j_call: TRBJ2-7
d_call: -
v_call: TRBV6-5
cdr3_length: 14

cdr3_aa: CASSMLGQGLLSPLHF
j_call: TRBJ1-6
d_call: -
v_call: TRBV19
cdr3_length: 16

cdr3_aa: CASSRTGTTSYEQYF
j_call: TRBJ2-7
d_call: TRBD2
v_call: TRBV19
cdr3_length: 15

cdr3_aa: CASSLTSGAFSYNEQFF
j_call: TRBJ2-1
d_call: TRBD2
v_call: TRBV7-2
cdr3_length: 17

cdr3_aa: CASSPEYGGGTANYGYTF
j_call: TRBJ1-2
d_call: -
v_call: TRBV18
cdr3_length: 18

cdr3_aa: CASSYRGNQPQHF
j_call: TRBJ1-5
d_call: -
v_call: TRBV6-5
cdr3_length: 13

cdr3_aa: CASSVVAGGFNEQFF
j_call: TRBJ2-1
d_call: TRBD2
v_call: TRBV9
cdr3_length: 15

cdr3_aa: CASRLPGQKSYEQYF
j_call: TRBJ2-7
d_call: TRBD1
v_call: TRBV11-2
cdr3_length: 15

cdr3_aa: CASSLRDSILFVGYQPQHF
j_call: TRBJ1-5
d_call: TRBD1
v_call: TRBV28
cdr3_length: 19

cdr3_aa: CASSLKGPQGVYEQYF
j_call: TRBJ2-7
d_call: -
v_call: TRBV11-3
cdr3_length: 16

cdr3_aa: CASRRLLQETQYF
j_call: TRBJ2-5
d_call: -
v_call: TRBV27
cdr3_length: 13

cdr3_aa: CASNFHAATNEKLFF
j_call: TRBJ1-4
d_call: -
v_call: TRBV19
cdr3_length: 15

cdr3_aa: CASSHRPDRGVGNQPQHF
j_call: TRBJ1-5
d_call: TRBD1
v_call: TRBV4-1
cdr3_length: 18

cdr3_aa: CSVPTNFSGSWGLRSYEQYF
j_call: TRBJ2-7
d_call: TRBD2
v_call: TRBV29-1
cdr3_length: 20

cdr3_aa: CASSSDSSRSYEQYF
j_call: TRBJ2-7
d_call: -
v_call: TRBV11-3
cdr3_length: 15

cdr3_aa: CASSWEATVSYEQYF
j_call: TRBJ2-7
d_call: -
v_call: TRBV2
cdr3_length: 15

cdr3_aa: CASSPQAGEIDEQYF
j_call: TRBJ2-7
d_call: TRBD2
v_call: TRBV11-2
cdr3_length: 15

cdr3_aa: CASSVGLAGWEQYF
j_call: TRBJ2-7
d_call: TRBD2
v_call: TRBV9
cdr3_length: 14

cdr3_aa: CASSQQTGTGRLNEQFF
j_call: TRBJ2-1
d_call: TRBD1
v_call: TRBV5-6
cdr3_length: 17

cdr3_aa: CASNPGREYEQYF
j_call: TRBJ2-7
d_call: -
v_call: TRBV5-5
cdr3_length: 13

cdr3_aa: CASSRDLSNQPQHF
j_call: TRBJ1-5
d_call: -
v_call: TRBV5-5
cdr3_length: 14

cdr3_aa: CASSQDRGGQGDTQYF
j_call: TRBJ2-3
d_call: TRBD2
v_call: TRBV3-1/TRBV3-2
cdr3_length: 16

cdr3_aa: CASRLAGDIDTQYF
j_call: TRBJ2-3
d_call: TRBD2
v_call: TRBV6-5
cdr3_length: 14

cdr3_aa: CASSPRQGALLNEKLFF
j_call: TRBJ1-4
d_call: TRBD1
v_call: TRBV11-2
cdr3_length: 17

cdr3_aa: CASMSGQGYEQYF
j_call: TRBJ2-7
d_call: -
v_call: TRBV6-5
cdr3_length: 13

cdr3_aa: CASSGAGGPGDTQYF
j_call: TRBJ2-3
d_call: TRBD2
v_call: TRBV2
cdr3_length: 15

cdr3_aa: CASSVPGQPYEQYF
j_call: TRBJ2-7
d_call: TRBD1
v_call: TRBV19
cdr3_length: 14

cdr3_aa: CSVVRGLGTEAFF
j_call: TRBJ1-1
d_call: TRBD1
v_call: TRBV29-1
cdr3_length: 13

cdr3_aa: CATDNGMEQYF
j_call: TRBJ2-7
d_call: -
v_call: TRBV27
cdr3_length: 11

cdr3_aa: CATSRRQGSSFNYGYTF
j_call: TRBJ1-2
d_call: TRBD1
v_call: TRBV15
cdr3_length: 17

cdr3_aa: CASSPINQPQHF
j_call: TRBJ1-5
d_call: -
v_call: TRBV27
cdr3_length: 12

cdr3_aa: CASSTGGDGYTF
j_call: TRBJ1-2
d_call: TRBD1
v_call: TRBV7-9
cdr3_length: 12

cdr3_aa: CASSEDGGYSSYNEQFF
j_call: TRBJ2-1
d_call: -
v_call: TRBV2
cdr3_length: 17

cdr3_aa: CASSSATVNTEAFF
j_call: TRBJ1-1
d_call: -
v_call: TRBV5-1
cdr3_length: 14

cdr3_aa: CATSTGTSGNTIYF
j_call: TRBJ1-3
d_call: -
v_call: TRBV24-1
cdr3_length: 14

cdr3_aa: CASSPLGGKETQYF
j_call: TRBJ2-5
d_call: -
v_call: TRBV25-1
cdr3_length: 14

cdr3_aa: CASSLAGGPGEQYF
j_call: TRBJ2-7
d_call: TRBD2
v_call: TRBV7-9
cdr3_length: 14

cdr3_aa: CASSVGASGSYEQYF
j_call: TRBJ2-7
d_call: -
v_call: TRBV9
cdr3_length: 15

cdr3_aa: CASSLYPSLEQFF
j_call: TRBJ2-1
d_call: -
v_call: TRBV7-2
cdr3_length: 13

cdr3_aa: CASSSRQGAYNEQFF
j_call: TRBJ2-1
d_call: TRBD1
v_call: TRBV11-3
cdr3_length: 15

cdr3_aa: CASSLGRGGYFYEQYF
j_call: TRBJ2-7
d_call: -
v_call: TRBV27
cdr3_length: 16

cdr3_aa: CASSQDRPVNQPQHF
j_call: TRBJ1-5
d_call: -
v_call: TRBV4-1
cdr3_length: 15

cdr3_aa: CASESETQYF
j_call: TRBJ2-5
d_call: -
v_call: TRBV7-9
cdr3_length: 10

cdr3_aa: CASSQDLGQGQGTLHF
j_call: TRBJ1-6
d_call: TRBD1
v_call: TRBV3-1/TRBV3-2
cdr3_length: 16

cdr3_aa: CASSLTQDSATNEKLFF
j_call: TRBJ1-4
d_call: -
v_call: TRBV28
cdr3_length: 17

cdr3_aa: CASSQDRPGEDEQYF
j_call: TRBJ2-7
d_call: -
v_call: TRBV3-1/TRBV3-2
cdr3_length: 15

cdr3_aa: CASSSGGQGGYEQFF
j_call: TRBJ2-1
d_call: TRBD1
v_call: TRBV5-1
cdr3_length: 15

cdr3_aa: CASSLHGQGRNTEAFF
j_call: TRBJ1-1
d_call: TRBD1
v_call: TRBV4-1
cdr3_length: 16

cdr3_aa: CASSTGVYEQYF
j_call: TRBJ2-7
d_call: -
v_call: TRBV6-6
cdr3_length: 12

cdr3_aa: CASSYPGDEQYF
j_call: TRBJ2-7
d_call: -
v_call: TRBV6-5
cdr3_length: 12

cdr3_aa: CASSLRTGTGNEQFF
j_call: TRBJ2-1
d_call: TRBD1
v_call: TRBV7-9
cdr3_length: 15

cdr3_aa: CASSLDSEGTDTQYF
j_call: TRBJ2-3
d_call: -
v_call: TRBV11-3
cdr3_length: 15

cdr3_aa: CASSLGDSPYEQYF
j_call: TRBJ2-7
d_call: TRBD1
v_call: TRBV5-4
cdr3_length: 14

cdr3_aa: CASSLEGRGTGELFF
j_call: TRBJ2-2
d_call: -
v_call: TRBV7-2
cdr3_length: 15

cdr3_aa: CATRGGKNIQYF
j_call: TRBJ2-4
d_call: -
v_call: TRBV7-9
cdr3_length: 12

cdr3_aa: CASSPRPQGTEAFF
j_call: TRBJ1-1
d_call: -
v_call: TRBV19
cdr3_length: 14

cdr3_aa: CASSWNAGFYEQYF
j_call: TRBJ2-7
d_call: -
v_call: TRBV6-6
cdr3_length: 14

cdr3_aa: CASRTGQGGEQYF
j_call: TRBJ2-7
d_call: TRBD1
v_call: TRBV28
cdr3_length: 13

cdr3_aa: CASSSARGSYEQYF
j_call: TRBJ2-7
d_call: -
v_call: TRBV7-9
cdr3_length: 14